This paragraph reports one T cell receptor (beta chain). The antigen remains unidentified. This sample stems from a study of regulatory dendritic cells for organ transplantation. General observations from the study: Alloreactive memory CD8+ T cell pools varied considerably between individuals. Memory CD8+ clonal expansion seemed more limited with regulatory than mature dendritic cells. Naive T cells showed high diversity, memory cells less, memory CD8+ least.

CDR3 length: 16 residues. The germline CDR1 and CDR2 sequences are SGHDT and YYEEEE. The V gene lost 0 bases and the J gene lost 5 bases, with 17 bases spanning the gap. FACS sorted CD4+ or CD8+ T cells into CD45RA+ naive and CD45RO+ memory. TCRdb's table, derived via immunoSEQ multiplex PCR, lists solely in-frame clones and lacks some. The sample includes under 50,000 clones, about 90% of them seen just once. V is TRBV5-6 and J is TRBJ2-5; possibly TRBD1 or TRBD2 for D (5 bases each). The specimen sequenced was naive CD8+ T cells from blood. Specified subset: CD45RA+ naive T cells. This TCR derives from a human donor in good health. This chain's CDR3 is CASSLVPGRVWETQYF. The CDR3 bases are TGTGCCAGCAGCTTGGTTCCGGGACGGGTATGGGAGACCCAGTACTTC.